The clone carrying this T cell receptor beta chain was seen only a few times. This sample was included in a study of blood T cell repertoires in COVID-19. Study at large: The study drew acute and convalescent COVID-19 samples from the United States, Italy and Spain.

Recruited during active infection, patients (from Seattle) were subsequently followed longitudinally. The germline V gene has CDR1 LNHDA and CDR2 SQIVND (reference sequence). Trimming cost V 3 bases and J 2 bases; bases outside gene matches: 1. There are 14 residues in the CDR3. How the authors handled the data: Estimation of nucleated cell counts relied on the amplification of reference gene primers. Clones were sequenced by immunoSEQ multiplex PCR, and TCRdb holds only the in-frame ones, with some missing. V, J and clone size are those of that table, while D and trimming were read from the DNA. The top ten hold more than 15% of the sample, which has some 65,000 clones, approximately 84% seen once.

The origin of this receptor is a man between 35 and 55 years old with COVID-19, enrolled during active disease. The specimen sequenced was peripheral blood. This sequence joins TRBV19 and TRBJ1-5, with 7 bases aligning to TRBD1. DNA for the CDR3: TGTGCCAGTAGTATCGGACAGGGCAATCAGCCCCAGCATTTT. Its protein product is CASSIGQGNQPQHF.